A single sample is the source of the 21 T cell receptor beta chains below, sequenced in a study of shared clonotypes between healthy human individuals. Here immunoSEQ multiplex PCR was the method, and the copy in TCRdb shows in-frame clones only, minus some. The table records fewer than 3 million clones, about 90% of them present only once. Sample: naive CD4+ T cells from PBMCs. Subset denoted: CD45RA+ positively selected. The receptors were gathered from a man aged 18 to 29 in good health. Some clones in this sample may be carry-over from other donors' samples.

The chain couples TRBV6-1 to TRBJ1-2; D gene uncertain. CDR1 is MNHNS and CDR2 is SASEGT in the germline V gene. Trimming pared 7 bases from V and 4 bases from J, leaving 13 bases between. The CDR3 is 13 amino acids. CDR3 sequence (DNA): TGTGCCAGCACCGTTCGAGGGATCTATGGCTACACCTTC. Translating it yields CASTVRGIYGYTF.

The rearrangement links TRBV7-3 to TRBJ2-3; D is uncertain. This CDR3 is 13 amino acids long. Germline loops: CDR1 SGHTA, CDR2 FQGTGA. Trimming pared 5 bases from V and 4 bases from J, leaving 10 bases between. The CDR3 sequence: CASSRNHADTQYF. The CDR3 DNA sequence: TGTGCCAGCAGCCGAAATCATGCAGATACGCAGTATTTT.

The chain combines TRBV5-1 with TRBJ2-1; no definite D call. The ends were cut back, 4 bases at V and 10 bases at J, with 18 bases in the middle. This CDR3 spans 14 amino acids. Per germline, CDR1 SGHRS and CDR2 YFSETQ. The CDR3 DNA reads TGCGCCAGCAGCGTCTCGGCGTCATCGAGGGAGCAGTTCTTC. Its translation is CASSVSASSREQFF.

Worth noting for this clone: In the same sample, other DNA sequences code for this CDR3. The chain combines TRBV28 with TRBJ1-3, with 7 nucleotides matching TRBD1. The CDR3 runs 12 residues. The germline gives CDR1 MDHEN, CDR2 SYDVKM. Unmatched junction bases numbered 0, after V lost 6 bases and J lost 4 bases. The CDR3 sequence is CASRGGGNTIYF. The CDR3, as DNA: TGTGCCAGCAGAGGGGGCGGAAACACCATATATTTT.

The rearrangement uses TRBV28 and TRBJ1-5; possible D gene TRBD1, 6 bases. CDR3 size: 16 residues. Trimming removed 0 bases from V and 0 bases from J, with 9 bases in between. Germline V lookup: CDR1 MDHEN, CDR2 SYDVKM. For the CDR3, the DNA is TGTGCCAGCAGTTTATGGACAGGAGCTAGCAATCAGCCCCAGCATTTT. Translating gives CASSLWTGASNQPQHF.

This clone appeared a few times. Other DNA sequences within the sample encode an identical CDR3. The rearrangement links TRBV7-2 to TRBJ2-7; D gene unclear. Germline-derived CDR1 and CDR2 are SGHTA and FQGNSA. This CDR3 has 11 amino acids. Trimming took off 5 bases at V and 2 bases at J, with 4 bases between the two ends. In DNA, the CDR3 is TGTGCCAGCAGCCCAGCCTACGAGCAGTACTTC. Translating gives CASSPAYEQYF.

The chain employs TRBV21-1 and TRBJ2-2; the DNA was not used to check the table's D call, TRBD1. TRBV21-1 is described as a pseudogene. The CDR3 has 17 amino acids. This CDR3 reads CAIPGTGDNMNTGELFF. The CDR3 DNA follows: TGTGCCATACCCGGGACAGGGGATAACATGAACACCGGGGAGCTGTTTTTT.

V usage is TRBV6-5 and J usage is TRBJ1-1; D is uncertain. The length of the CDR3 is 12 residues. Germline loops: CDR1 MNHEY, CDR2 SVGAGI. The V end lost 5 bases, the J end lost 4 bases, and 8 bases lay between the germline ends. The CDR3 loop is CASSRKGTEAFF. The CDR3 nucleotides are TGTGCCAGCAGTCGAAAAGGCACTGAAGCTTTCTTT.

The chain has TRBV10-3 and TRBJ2-3, with 9 nucleotides matching TRBD1. CDR3 length: 13 residues. Unmatched junction bases numbered 1, after V lost 4 bases and J lost 5 bases. CDR1 and CDR2 from the germline V gene are ENHRY and SYGVKD. The CDR3, as DNA: TGTGCCATCAGTGGACAGGGGGAAGATACGCAGTATTTT. Protein product: CAISGQGEDTQYF.

The chain carries TRBV18 and TRBJ1-5, with a tentative D call TRBD1 (6 bases). Between the trimmed V and J ends, which lost 4 bases and 3 bases, there was a span of 16 bases. Germline loops: CDR1 KGHSH, CDR2 LQKENI. The CDR3 sequence is 16 residues long. CDR3 sequence (DNA): TGTGCCAGCTCACAACTCAGGGGACTTAACAATCAGCCCCAGCATTTT. Translating it yields CASSQLRGLNNQPQHF.

The chain recombines TRBV7-6 with TRBJ2-2; the D gene is possibly TRBD1 (7 bases). V lost 5 bases and J lost 6, with 22 bases in between. CDR3 length: 17 residues. Germline-derived CDR1 and CDR2 are SGHVS and FNYEAQ. In DNA form, the CDR3 reads TGTGCCAGCAGCCCAGGGGGACTCGCGAACGCACCCGGGGAGCTGTTTTTT. Protein: CASSPGGLANAPGELFF.

The chain links TRBV12-5 to TRBJ2-1; D is unclear. The CDR3 extends over 13 amino acids. Trimming left V 7 bases short and J 2 bases short, with 9 bases between. CDR1 and CDR2 from the germline V gene are LGHNT and FRNRAP. Here the CDR3 reads CASAVIPYNEQFF. The CDR3 region has the DNA TGTGCTAGTGCTGTAATCCCCTACAATGAGCAGTTCTTC.

The CDR3 region has the DNA TGCGCCAGCAGCTCAGCGGGAGGAGAGGGGGAGCTGTTTTTT. Amino acid sequence: CASSSAGGEGELFF. The chain employs TRBV5-1 and TRBJ2-2, with 9 bases fitting TRBD2. Losses at the gene ends were 3 bases for V and 8 bases for J; bases not matched to a gene: 5. CDR1 is SGHRS and CDR2 is YFSETQ in the germline V gene. The CDR3 is 14 residues long.

This sequence joins TRBV19 and TRBJ2-2; 10 bases match TRBD1. The CDR3 length is 15 residues. Germline CDR1 is LNHDA and CDR2 is SQIVND (reference sequence). V dropped 5 bases and J dropped 7; count of bases not matched to a gene: 7. CDR3 in amino acids: CASSEDRGTFGELFF. CDR3 bases: TGTGCCAGTAGTGAGGACAGGGGGACCTTCGGGGAGCTGTTTTTT. The whole variable domain, filled in from reference TRBV19 and TRBJ2-2, reads DGGITQSPKYLFRKEGQNVTLSCEQNLNHDAMYWYRQDPGQGLRLIYYSQIVNDFQKGDIAEGYSVSREKKESFPLTVTSAQKNPTAFYLCASSEDRGTFGELFFGEGSRLTVL.

The V and J genes are TRBV5-1 and TRBJ2-3, with no clear D. Germline V gene sequence: CDR1 SGHRS, CDR2 YFSETQ. CDR3 size: 13 residues. V was clipped by 4 bases and J by 3 bases, with 9 bases between them. The CDR3 sequence: CASSSTTTDTQYF. As DNA, the CDR3 is TGCGCCAGCAGCAGCACCACGACAGATACGCAGTATTTT.

V usage is TRBV11-2 and J usage is TRBJ2-2, with 8 bases aligning to TRBD1. Germline V gene data show CDR1 as SGHAT and CDR2 as FQNNGV. The CDR3 runs 14 residues. Unmatched junction bases numbered 1, after V lost 3 bases and J lost 4 bases. CDR3 protein: CASSFQGATGELFF. In DNA form, the CDR3 reads TGTGCCAGCAGCTTCCAGGGGGCCACCGGGGAGCTGTTTTTT.

The chain joins TRBV6-5 to TRBJ2-3; either TRBD1 or TRBD2 may supply D (5 bases each). V lost 4 bases to trimming and J lost 2 bases, with 16 bases between them. Germline CDR1 and CDR2: MNHEY and SVGAGI. The length of the CDR3 is 16 residues. The CDR3 nucleotides read TGTGCCAGCAGTTTAACCGGGACGAGTTTCACAGATACGCAGTATTTT. It is translated as CASSLTGTSFTDTQYF.

The chain employs TRBV28 and TRBJ1-5; tentative D call: TRBD1 (5 bases). V was shortened by 5 bases and J by 2 bases, with 10 bases between the two germline ends. The CDR3 covers 14 residues. Germline V gives CDR1 MDHEN, CDR2 SYDVKM. Here the CDR3 reads CASSPLQGNQPQHF. DNA for the CDR3: TGTGCCAGCAGTCCATTACAGGGCAATCAGCCCCAGCATTTT.

The V call is TRBV5-5, the J call TRBJ1-5; maybe TRBD1 (5 bases). The ends were cut back, 1 base at V and 7 bases at J, with 9 bases in the middle. CDR3 length: 13 amino acids. In germline, CDR1 is SGHKS, CDR2 YYEKEE (reference sequence). CDR3 region: CASSLFGAQPQHF. In DNA form, the CDR3 reads TGTGCCAGCAGCTTGTTCGGGGCACAGCCCCAGCATTTT.

This CDR3 reads CASTNSGLAGVDEQFF. For the CDR3, the DNA is TGCGCCAGCACCAATTCGGGACTAGCGGGAGTAGATGAGCAGTTCTTC. This chain connects TRBV5-1 to TRBJ2-1; 14 bases map to TRBD2. Germline values: CDR1 SGHRS, CDR2 YFSETQ. V gave up 6 bases and J gave up 8 bases; unmatched junction bases: 10. CDR3 length: 16 amino acids.

This CDR3 is CASSLALIGTGDNEQFF. The CDR3 nucleotides are TGCGCCAGCAGCTTGGCCCTGATTGGGACAGGTGACAATGAGCAGTTCTTC. J is TRBJ2-1 and V is TRBV5-1, with 8 bases matching TRBD1. Germline V gives CDR1 SGHRS, CDR2 YFSETQ. The CDR3 spans 17 residues. V lost 0 bases to trimming and J lost 5 bases; unmatched junction nucleotides: 10.